The 28 T cell receptor beta chains given below trace back to one sample, sequenced in a study of T cell repertoires in cytomegalovirus infection. TCRdb re-analysed the reads in MiXCR, keeping a single row per CDR3 protein. This sample has nearly 550,000 distinct CDR3 sequences, with approximately 16% found just once. Source material: CD8+ T cells from PBMCs. These receptors originate from a human donor in good health (CMV status not recorded). Some clones in this sample may be carry-over from other donors' samples.

This clonotype was counted many times. The V call is TRBV6-1, the J call TRBJ2-3, with TRBD2 identical over 10 bases. V shed 8 bases and J 5 bases; nucleotides not matched to a gene: 10. CDR1 and CDR2 from the germline V gene are MNHNS and SASEGT. The CDR3 contains 15 residues. CDR3 loop: CASSPLAGDVDTQYF. The CDR3, as DNA: TGTGCCAGCTCCCCCCTAGCGGGAGATGTAGATACGCAGTATTTT.

The rearrangement links TRBV9 to TRBJ1-4; 7 bases are shared with TRBD1. The CDR3 length is 15 residues. The J segment lost 5 bases and the V segment lost 4 bases, leaving 8 bases of the junction unmatched. Germline lookup yields CDR1 SGDLS and CDR2 YYNGEE. For the CDR3, the DNA is TGTGCCAGCAGCCCGGCCGGGACAGTGAATGAAAAACTGTTTTTT. Protein sequence: CASSPAGTVNEKLFF.

In its sample, this clonotype was seen a few times. The rearrangement uses TRBV25-1 and TRBJ1-2, with TRBD1 matching over 7 bases. Losses at the gene ends were 4 bases for V and 13 bases for J; bases not matched to a gene: 9. The CDR3 has 12 amino acids. The germline V gene encodes CDR1 MGHDK and CDR2 SYGVNS. The CDR3 is CASSGRDRLCTF. CDR3 nucleotide sequence: TGTGCCAGCAGTGGCCGGGACAGACTTTGCACCTTC.

This chain links TRBV14 with TRBJ2-1; no firm D call. The CDR3 loop spans 17 amino acids. The ends were cut back, 1 base at V and 0 bases at J, with 13 bases in the middle. Germline CDR1 reads SGHDN; CDR2 reads FVKESK. Written as DNA, the CDR3 is TGTGCCAGCAGCCAAGGCCGATCCTGGTCCTCCTACAATGAGCAGTTCTTC. Translating it yields CASSQGRSWSSYNEQFF.

This clonotype has a handful of counts. The chain is built from TRBV13 and TRBJ2-1; 8 nucleotides agree with TRBD2. Per the germline V gene, CDR1 is PRHDT and CDR2 is FYEKMQ (reference sequence). The CDR3 length is 21 residues. The J segment lost 2 bases and the V segment lost 5 bases, leaving 23 bases of the junction unmatched. CDR3 region: CASSPTTFSGFGAGAYNEQFF. The CDR3 bases are TGTGCCAGCAGCCCGACCACATTTTCAGGGTTCGGAGCGGGAGCCTACAATGAGCAGTTCTTC.

A few counts support this clonotype. V gene TRBV4-1 combines with J gene TRBJ2-1; D possibly matches TRBD1 or TRBD2 (5 bases each). V lost 1 base, J lost 12 bases, and 10 bases lay in between. From germline, CDR1 is MGHRA and CDR2 YSYEKL. This CDR3 spans 12 amino acids. The CDR3 is CASSQGGDAQFF. CDR3 bases: TGCGCCAGCAGCCAAGGAGGGGACGCGCAGTTCTTC.

This clonotype was counted only a few times. V and J are TRBV6-6 and TRBJ2-3; D gene ambiguous. Germline assignment: CDR1 MNHNY and CDR2 SVGAGI (reference sequence). The CDR3 has 11 amino acids. Trimming removed 7 bases from V and 3 bases from J, with 5 bases in between. The CDR3 DNA reads TGTGCCAGCACGATTACAGATACGCAGTATTTT. Protein: CASTITDTQYF.

This clonotype came up many times. CDR3 DNA: TGTGCCAGCAGCCCTGGACCGGGTGGGGAGACCCAGTACTTC. Translating it yields CASSPGPGGETQYF. This chain uses TRBV7-3 with TRBJ2-5, with D uncertain. V lost 5 bases and J 5 bases, leaving 15 bases between the germline ends. CDR1 is SGHTA, CDR2 FQGTGA, per germline. CDR3 size: 14 residues.

V usage is TRBV29-1 and J usage is TRBJ1-2; D gene ambiguous. The CDR3 is 12 residues long. The V end lost 1 base, the J end lost 4 bases, and 7 bases lay between the germline ends. Germline V gene lookup returns CDR1 SQVTM and CDR2 ANQGSEA. The CDR3 is CSVEVEGYGYTF. CDR3 coding DNA: TGCAGCGTTGAAGTAGAGGGCTATGGCTACACCTTC.

This clonotype was counted at least ten times. The chain combines TRBV5-8 with TRBJ2-1, with 8 bases fitting TRBD2. Germline assignment: CDR1 SGHTS and CDR2 YDEGEE. There are 17 residues in the CDR3. The V gene end was trimmed by 4 bases and the J gene end by 0 bases; junction bases not matched to a gene: 9. The CDR3 DNA reads TGTGCCAGCAGCCCGGGACTAGTGATCAGCTCCTACAATGAGCAGTTCTTC. Translation: CASSPGLVISSYNEQFF.

The V gene is TRBV6-5, the J gene TRBJ2-2, with D possibly matching TRBD1 (6 bases). The ends were cut back, 2 bases at V and 6 bases at J, with 10 bases in the middle. The CDR3 sequence is 14 residues long. The V gene's germline CDR1 is MNHEY and CDR2 SVGAGI. The CDR3 nucleotides read TGTGCCAGCAGTTACCAACAGGGCGCCGGGGAGCTGTTTTTT. Amino acid sequence: CASSYQQGAGELFF.

This clonotype was picked up a small number of times. The chain recombines TRBV5-4 with TRBJ2-5, with 8 bases that match TRBD2. Germline loops: CDR1 SGHNT, CDR2 YYREEE (reference sequence). The CDR3 runs 15 residues. The V gene end was trimmed by 4 bases and the J gene end by 2 bases; junction bases not matched to a gene: 7. CDR3 sequence reads: CASSGGTRSQETQYF. The CDR3 DNA reads as TGTGCCAGCAGCGGGGGGACTAGAAGTCAAGAGACCCAGTACTTC.

Only a few counts were recorded for this clonotype. The chain recombines TRBV27 with TRBJ1-6; D is ambiguous. CDR1 and CDR2 (germline): MNHEY, SMNVEV (reference sequence). The CDR3 covers 13 residues. The V and J ends lost 4 bases and 11 bases respectively, with 12 bases between them. CDR3 amino acids: CASSSRALAPLHF. CDR3 sequence (DNA): TGTGCCAGCAGTTCGAGGGCGTTGGCACCCCTCCACTTT.

The V and J genes are TRBV5-6 and TRBJ2-7; the D gene is possibly TRBD2 (6 bases). The germline CDR1 and CDR2 sequences are SGHDT and YYEEEE. This CDR3 comprises 15 residues. V dropped 2 bases and J dropped 0 bases, with 12 bases sitting between them. CDR3 amino acids: CASSLPGRGSYEQYF. In DNA, the CDR3 is TGTGCCAGCAGCTTACCCGGGAGAGGCTCCTACGAGCAGTACTTC.

This clonotype has at least ten counts. V gene TRBV7-8 combines with J gene TRBJ2-7, with 9 bases matching TRBD2. The CDR3 has 16 residues. Germline CDR1 reads SGHVS; CDR2 reads FQNEAQ. V shed 8 bases, J shed 5 bases, and the junction held 16 bases outside the gene matches. CDR3 nucleotides: TGTGCCAGCCCCCCCAGGGCGGCGGGGGGGCCGAACGAGCAGTACTTC. It encodes CASPPRAAGGPNEQYF.

This clonotype was found a few times. This sequence joins TRBV6-6 and TRBJ1-3; no clear D gene. V gave up 4 bases and J gave up 0 bases, with 10 bases separating them. Germline V gene data show CDR1 as MNHNY and CDR2 as SVGAGI (reference sequence). This CDR3 has 15 amino acids. The CDR3 nucleotides are TGTGCCAGCAGTTTTCACCAGATCTCTGGAAACACCATATATTTT. Its translation: CASSFHQISGNTIYF.

This clonotype was recorded only once. A read error is possible here, since a much larger clone lies one base away. It is likely a read error, because the conserved phenylalanine at the end of the CDR3 is missing. The J gene is TRBJ2-1, the V gene TRBV2; no firm D call. CDR1 and CDR2 (germline): SNHLY, FYNNEI. The CDR3 spans 12 residues. Trimming removed 10 bases at V and 6 bases at J, with 13 bases between. The DNA of the CDR3 is TGTGCCACAGACCCGCGGCCCAATGAGCAGTTCTTA. Its translation: CATDPRPNEQFL.

In this sample, this clonotype turned up a few times. The chain links TRBV27 to TRBJ2-3, with 11 nucleotides matching TRBD2. The V segment lost 6 bases and the J segment 2 bases; nucleotides outside the gene matches: 4. The CDR3 is 15 amino acids. CDR1 and CDR2 (germline): MNHEY, SMNVEV (reference sequence). As DNA, the CDR3 is TGTGCCAGCAGGACGACTAGCGGGACCACAGATACGCAGTATTTT. Protein sequence: CASRTTSGTTDTQYF.

This clonotype has ten or more counts. The chain links TRBV28 to TRBJ2-7; D gene unclear. This CDR3 is 16 amino acids long. V lost 2 bases and J 2 bases, leaving 16 bases between the germline ends. Germline V gene data show CDR1 as MDHEN and CDR2 as SYDVKM. CDR3 loop: CASSLEGIYYPYEQYF. For the CDR3, the DNA is TGTGCCAGCAGTTTAGAAGGCATCTACTATCCCTACGAGCAGTACTTC. Looking up the rest from reference TRBV28 and TRBJ2-7 gives the full variable domain: DVKVTQSSRYLVKRTGEKVFLECVQDMDHENMFWYRQDPGLGLRLIYFSYDVKMKEKGDIPEGYSVSREKKERFSLILESASTNQTSMYLCASSLEGIYYPYEQYFGPGTRLTVT.

This clonotype has at least ten counts. The rearrangement uses TRBV6-1 and TRBJ2-7, with TRBD1 matching over 10 bases. The CDR3 length is 15 residues. CDR1 and CDR2 from the germline V gene are MNHNS and SASEGT. J was trimmed by 4 bases and V by 9 bases; bases with no gene match: 12. The CDR3 nucleotides read TGTGCCAGTTCTCCCTCCGGGACAGGGGATTACGAGCAGTACTTC. This translates into CASSPSGTGDYEQYF.

About this clonotype itself: At one end the junction does not follow the germline gene, possibly because of a read error. V and J are TRBV7-6 and TRBJ2-7, with 8 bases identical to TRBD2. Germline CDR1 SGHVS, CDR2 FNYEAQ. CDR3 length equals 16 residues. CDR3 sequence reads: CASSNLVREDSCEQYF. In DNA form, the CDR3 reads TGTGCCAGCAGTAACCTAGTGCGGGAGGACTCCTGCGAGCAGTACTTC.

V is TRBV6-5 and J is TRBJ2-7; the D call may be TRBD1 or TRBD2 (5 bases each). The CDR3 length is 14 residues. V lost 0 bases to trimming and J lost 6 bases, with 12 bases between them. Germline V gene lookup returns CDR1 MNHEY and CDR2 SVGAGI. The CDR3 coding sequence is TGTGCCAGCAGTTACTCTCTCCGAGGGGCCGAGCAGTACTTC. Protein: CASSYSLRGAEQYF.

In this sample, this clonotype turned up a few times. This CDR3 is CATNDLGGLAYNEQFF. DNA of the CDR3: TGTGCCACCAACGATCTAGGGGGGCTAGCTTACAATGAGCAGTTCTTC. V is TRBV28 and J is TRBJ2-1; D tentatively reads TRBD1 or TRBD2 (6 bases each). V gave up 10 bases and J gave up 4 bases, with 23 bases separating them. CDR1 is MDHEN and CDR2 is SYDVKM in the germline V gene. CDR3 length: 16 residues.

This clonotype has at least ten counts. The genes are TRBV6-1 and TRBJ1-5, with D perhaps matching TRBD1 (5 bases). Germline V gene lookup returns CDR1 MNHNS and CDR2 SASEGT. CDR3 size: 15 residues. V lost 5 bases and J lost 4, with 15 bases in between. CDR3 amino acids: CASSSVRDVNQPQHF. The CDR3 DNA is TGTGCCAGCAGTAGCGTTCGGGACGTAAATCAGCCCCAGCATTTT.

The V and J genes are TRBV20-1 and TRBJ1-5; D is uncertain. Germline V gene sequence: CDR1 DFQATT, CDR2 SNEGSKA (reference sequence). V was shortened by 0 bases and J by 3 bases, with 15 bases between the two germline ends. This CDR3 is 16 amino acids long. The CDR3 nucleotides read TGCAGTGCTAGAGATCGTAGTGGACGGAACAATCAGCCCCAGCATTTT. Protein product: CSARDRSGRNNQPQHF.

This clonotype was found a few times. The chain combines TRBV14 with TRBJ2-1; D gene uncertain. Trimming stripped 0 bases from V and 5 bases from J, with 8 bases between. This CDR3 comprises 14 residues. The germline gives CDR1 SGHDN, CDR2 FVKESK. CDR3 DNA sequence: TGTGCCAGCAGCCAAGAATGGCCACACAATGAGCAGTTCTTC. Translated: CASSQEWPHNEQFF.

This clonotype occurred a few times. The chain employs TRBV6-5 and TRBJ2-3, with a weak D call TRBD2 (5 bases). V was trimmed by 5 bases and J by 2 bases, leaving 14 bases between them. From germline, CDR1 is MNHEY and CDR2 SVGAGI. The CDR3 is made up of 15 amino acids. CDR3 nucleotide sequence: TGTGCCAGCAGTATAGGACTGCGGCCCACAGATACGCAGTATTTT. It codes for CASSIGLRPTDTQYF.

This clonotype appeared a few times. This sequence joins TRBV9 and TRBJ2-1; 7 nucleotides line up with TRBD1. Trimming cost V 4 bases and J 9 bases; bases outside gene matches: 7. The CDR3 runs 13 residues. CDR1 and CDR2 from the germline V gene are SGDLS and YYNGEE. CDR3 residues: CASSKTGATEQFF. The CDR3 bases are TGTGCCAGCAGCAAAACAGGGGCCACTGAGCAGTTCTTC.